This T cell receptor beta chain stems from a study of identifying expanded T cells in peripheral blood. Here immunoSEQ multiplex PCR was the method, and the copy in TCRdb shows in-frame clones only, minus some. Among 95,000 to 150,000 clones listed, more than 75% were seen once. Collection occurred without any documented infections or immune events in donors. The receptor's source is a person aged 18-70 years in good health. Material for sequencing was blood.

The CDR3 loop is CASSLGVTFNTGELFF. The CDR3 DNA reads as TGCGCCAGCAGCTTGGGAGTGACATTTAACACCGGGGAGCTGTTTTTT. This rearrangement joins TRBV5-1 to TRBJ2-2; the D is unclear. Trimming pared 0 bases from V and 2 bases from J, leaving 11 bases between. This CDR3 contains 16 residues. Germline-derived CDR1 and CDR2 are SGHRS and YFSETQ.